The present T cell receptor (beta chain) was sequenced within a study of cytotoxic CD8 clonotypes in ibrutinib-treated CLL. Whole-study context: Response samples were drawn at a median of approximately 11 months of treatment, range 6 to 36.

Sequencing was designed to attain a depth spanning 1 in 200,000 to 1 in 1 million T cells. Data came from immunoSEQ multiplex PCR; TCRdb stores just in-frame clones and leaves some out. The data contain about 140,000 clones, roughly 76% of them singletons. This CDR3 region has 20 residues. With V trimmed by 1 base and J by 8 bases, 19 bases remained unmatched. Germline V gene data show CDR1 as SGHNT and CDR2 as YENEEA. The rearrangement uses TRBV11-3 and TRBJ2-2, with TRBD1 matching over 10 bases. The starting material was PBMCs, obtained after 24 months of ibrutinib treatment. The origin of this receptor is a human donor with chronic lymphocytic leukemia. The CDR3 bases are TGTGCCAGCAGCTTAGGCCCCCACGGACAGGGGGGTACCGGTAGGGGGGAGCTGTTTTTT. Protein sequence: CASSLGPHGQGGTGRGELFF.